This T cell receptor beta chain was observed in a study of blood T cell repertoires in COVID-19. Study as a whole: PBMCs, B-cell-depleted T cells, or T cells provided the cDNA or gDNA that made up the material.

There are 15 residues in the CDR3. The V and J ends lost 5 bases and 4 bases respectively, with 16 bases between them. The germline V gene has CDR1 SGHTA and CDR2 FQGNSA. Authors' methods: Amplification of reference gene primers provided the estimated nucleated cell counts. Sequencing was performed with immunoSEQ multiplex PCR; in TCRdb, only in-frame clones are kept and a portion is missing. From that table come the V and J calls and clone size; the DNA was used to work out D and trimming. The sample gives 120,000 to 150,000 clones, 87% of which show up once; around 6.1% is in the top ten. Sequenced input: peripheral blood. The chain carries TRBV7-2 and TRBJ2-3, with D possibly matching TRBD2 (6 bases). This TCR came from an elderly man with acute or convalescent COVID-19. CDR3 amino acids: CASSPAGTRADTQYF. Here the CDR3 DNA reads TGTGCCAGCAGCCCCGCGGGGACCAGGGCAGATACGCAGTATTTT.